Listed here are 10 T cell receptor beta chains from one sample, sequenced in a study of vaccination and CD4 T cells after COVID-19. The Oncomine TCR Beta short-read assay was applied to DNA of cultured CD4+ T cells. TCRdb processed the PCR reads anew with MiXCR; each CDR3 protein has one entry. In the table there are about 7,000 distinct CDR3 sequences, approximately 46% of which are singletons. Treatment noted: roughly nine-day PBMC culture with coronavirus spike peptide pools or control peptides (ViraFEST assay). During the years 2011-2018, before the COVID-19 pandemic, the unexposed donor's CD4+ T cells were collected. These receptors are not linked to any known antigen. Sequences were obtained from CD4+ T cells from blood, cultured in vitro. The receptors come from a human donor in good health.

CDR3 amino acids: CASSQGHSGNTIYF. The CDR3 DNA sequence: TGTGCCAGTAGCCAGGGCCACTCTGGAAACACCATATATTTT. This chain connects TRBV19 to TRBJ1-3; weak D call: TRBD1 (5 bases). The CDR3 length is 14 residues. CDR1 is LNHDA and CDR2 is SQIVND in the germline V gene (reference sequence). Trimming pared 6 bases from V and 0 bases from J, leaving 9 bases between.

V usage is TRBV7-9 and J usage is TRBJ2-2; D remains ambiguous. V gave up 0 bases and J gave up 6 bases, with 11 bases separating them. The CDR3 covers 15 residues. Per the germline V gene, CDR1 is SEHNR and CDR2 is FQNEAQ (reference sequence). The CDR3 nucleotides are TGTGCCAGCAGCTTAGCGCTAAGTAACCCCGGGGAGCTGTTTTTT. Translating gives CASSLALSNPGELFF.

This clonotype was observed once. The CDR3 DNA reads TGTGCCAGCAGTGAACCGGTCGGGGAGCTGTTTTTT. Translation gives CASSEPVGELFF. The chain has TRBV6-1 and TRBJ2-2, with D hard to call. The V end was cut by 2 bases, the J end by 7 bases, with 5 bases between. In germline, CDR1 is MNHNS, CDR2 SASEGT. The CDR3 spans 12 residues.

This clonotype has just a few counts. The chain uses TRBV11-2 and TRBJ1-2; D is undetermined. The CDR3 contains 14 residues. Germline V CDR1 and CDR2: SGHAT, FQNNGV. Trimming removed 0 bases at V and 6 bases at J, with 11 bases between. The CDR3 sequence: CASSLDQSQNGYTF. In DNA, the CDR3 is TGTGCCAGCAGCTTAGATCAGTCCCAGAATGGCTACACCTTC.

The chain couples TRBV7-9 to TRBJ2-7, with D possibly TRBD2 on 5 matching bases. The CDR3 covers 12 residues. The V end was cut by 7 bases, the J end by 7 bases, with 14 bases between. The germline gives CDR1 SEHNR, CDR2 FQNEAQ (reference sequence). As DNA, the CDR3 is TGTGCCAGCACTATCGGTTCGGGGGAGCAGTACTTC. It is translated as CASTIGSGEQYF.

V gene TRBV19 combines with J gene TRBJ1-5, with D unclear. Trimming left V 2 bases short and J 7 bases short, with 6 bases between. CDR3 length: 12 residues. Germline V gene sequence: CDR1 LNHDA, CDR2 SQIVND (reference sequence). The CDR3 DNA follows: TGTGCCAGTAGTATAAGGAGGCAGCCCCAGCATTTT. Its protein product is CASSIRRQPQHF.

This clonotype was picked up a small number of times. The chain has TRBV2 and TRBJ1-1; a possible D gene is TRBD1 (5 bases). The CDR3 sequence is 12 residues long. Germline assignment: CDR1 SNHLY and CDR2 FYNNEI. The V end lost 3 bases, the J end lost 11 bases, and 13 bases lay between the germline ends. CDR3 bases: TGTGCCAGCAGTGAGGGTACCAGGGAGGCTTTCTTT. Its protein product is CASSEGTREAFF.

This chain uses TRBV12-3 or TRBV12-4 with TRBJ1-1; D is unresolved. The ends were cut back, 3 bases at V and 3 bases at J, with 8 bases in the middle. The CDR3 has 13 amino acids. CDR3 DNA: TGTGCCAGCAGTTTTGGAAGGGACACTGAAGCTTTCTTT. It specifies CASSFGRDTEAFF.

The V and J genes are TRBV20-1 and TRBJ2-4, with D unclear. CDR3 length: 14 residues. V dropped 6 bases and J dropped 3 bases, with 15 bases sitting between them. Germline CDR1 is DFQATT and CDR2 is SNEGSKA (reference sequence). CDR3 sequence (DNA): TGCAGTGCCTTACAACCGAGTGGCAAAAACATTCAGTACTTC. As protein: CSALQPSGKNIQYF.

The V gene is TRBV28, the J gene TRBJ1-2; D is undetermined. With 5 bases removed from V and 14 bases from J, the gap between germline ends came to 15 bases. The CDR3 is 11 amino acids. Per the germline V gene, CDR1 is MDHEN and CDR2 is SYDVKM. CDR3 amino acids: CASSGRASGTF. CDR3 coding DNA: TGTGCCAGCAGTGGACGAGCATCCGGTACCTTC.